This T cell receptor beta chain is drawn from a study of cytomegalovirus exposure and HLA in healthy donors. Details on this clone: Its target is not known.

Primers for the PCR totalled 60 Vbeta and 13 Jbeta. Profiled with immunoSEQ multiplex PCR; TCRdb holds only in-frame clones, not every one. The sample has about 140,000 clones; roughly 75% are singletons. Deletions cut 4 bases from V and 1 base from J, with 10 bases between. Germline-derived CDR1 and CDR2 are KGHSH and LQKENI. This CDR3 contains 14 residues. Study-wide findings and caveats: Further analysis was carried out later, and it showed several of the most significant clusters appearing linked to common viral pathogens. An analysis was carried out later, and it reportedly showed fewer N-insertions in an Asian-associated ancestry cluster than the 666-donor mean.

The TCR sequence derives from a man under 40 in good health. The sequenced sample was PBMCs. The chain uses TRBV18 and TRBJ2-5; D may be TRBD1 (6 bases). CDR3 nucleotides: TGTGCCAGCTCACAACAAGGGGGCCAAGAGACCCAGTACTTC. Translating it yields CASSQQGGQETQYF.